This T cell receptor (beta chain) was documented in a study of cytotoxic CD8 clonotypes in ibrutinib-treated CLL. On the study more broadly: Response samples were obtained once patients had received a median around 12 months of treatment, range 6 to 36.

Findings and caveats of the study: Clonality, elevated at ibrutinib response, dropped back toward baseline at progression.

The CDR3 runs 14 residues. V lost 3 bases and J lost 2; bases outside the gene matches: 1. Germline CDR1 SGHRS, CDR2 YFSETQ. About 2 micrograms of genomic DNA, which was extracted from cryopreserved PBMCs, served as the material used for the TCR beta libraries. On this clone: The antigen remains unidentified.

A 1 in 200,000 to 1 in 1 million T cell depth was the sequencing target. TCRdb keeps only in-frame clones here, not all; method: immunoSEQ multiplex PCR. The sample lists about 180,000 clones; approximately 80% were seen once. Source: PBMCs, taken after 24 months of ibrutinib treatment. This chain connects TRBV5-1 to TRBJ1-1, with TRBD1 matching over 10 bases. This receptor was identified in a human donor with chronic lymphocytic leukemia. The CDR3 DNA reads TGCGCCAGCAGCTGGGACAGGGGAAACACTGAAGCTTTCTTT. Amino acids: CASSWDRGNTEAFF.